A selection of T cell receptor beta chains follows, all from one sample in a study of cytomegalovirus exposure and HLA in healthy donors. The repertoire was sequenced with immunoSEQ multiplex PCR; TCRdb's copy has only in-frame clones and lacks some. This repertoire shows around 97,000 clones, approximately 73% found once; its top ten account for around 10%. Input material: PBMCs. These TCRs come from a woman under 30 in good health and CMV-seropositive. CDR3s leave out the opening cysteine and the closing phenylalanine or tryptophan. The size of a clone is reported for some rows only, either as once, few or many, or as a class for expanded clones.

J gene: TRBJ2-2; V gene: TRBV5-1; CDR3 length: 13; clone size: -; CDR3 protein: ASSLIGGVAGELF
J gene: TRBJ2-5; V gene: TRBV9; CDR3 length: 12; clone size: -; CDR3 protein: ASSKVGSPETQY
J gene: TRBJ2-7; V gene: TRBV28; CDR3 length: 12; clone size: -; CDR3 protein: ASSQGQGLLEQY
J gene: TRBJ2-7; V gene: TRBV5-1; CDR3 length: 16; clone size: -; CDR3 protein: ASSLVGLAGGETYEQY
J gene: TRBJ2-7; V gene: TRBV7-9; CDR3 length: 12; clone size: -; CDR3 protein: ASSLDPAGSVQY
J gene: TRBJ2-7; V gene: TRBV6-4; CDR3 length: 12; clone size: -; CDR3 protein: ASSPDRTSYEQY
J gene: TRBJ1-1; V gene: TRBV6-5; CDR3 length: 13; clone size: -; CDR3 protein: ASSYSRQGWSEAF
J gene: TRBJ1-2; V gene: TRBV16; CDR3 length: 12; clone size: few; CDR3 protein: ASSPAGGPYGYT
J gene: TRBJ1-5; V gene: TRBV15; CDR3 length: 13; clone size: -; CDR3 protein: ATSASAGGISPQH
J gene: TRBJ1-1; V gene: TRBV5-4; CDR3 length: 14; clone size: -; CDR3 protein: ASSLPTGGMNTEAF
J gene: TRBJ1-2; V gene: TRBV11-2; CDR3 length: 13; clone size: -; CDR3 protein: ASSLVGANIYGYT
J gene: TRBJ2-2; V gene: TRBV18; CDR3 length: 13; clone size: -; CDR3 protein: ASSPRAGGSGELF
J gene: TRBJ2-7; V gene: TRBV5-6; CDR3 length: 12; clone size: -; CDR3 protein: ASRYGTQSYEQY